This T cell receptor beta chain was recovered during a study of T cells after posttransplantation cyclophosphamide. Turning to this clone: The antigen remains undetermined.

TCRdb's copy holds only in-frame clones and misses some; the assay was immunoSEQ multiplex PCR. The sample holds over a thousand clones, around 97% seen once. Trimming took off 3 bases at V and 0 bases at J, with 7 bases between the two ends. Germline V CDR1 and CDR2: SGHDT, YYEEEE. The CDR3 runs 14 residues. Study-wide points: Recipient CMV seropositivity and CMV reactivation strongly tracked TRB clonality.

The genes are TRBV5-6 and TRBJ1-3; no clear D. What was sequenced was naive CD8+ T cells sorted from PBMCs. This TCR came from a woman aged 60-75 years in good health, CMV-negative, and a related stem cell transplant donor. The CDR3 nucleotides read TGTGCCAGCAGCTCCAAAAACTCTGGAAACACCATATATTTT. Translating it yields CASSSKNSGNTIYF.